These 4 T cell receptor beta chains share one sample of origin, sequenced in a study of PD-L1 blockade in urothelial cancer. Measured with immunoSEQ multiplex PCR; TCRdb has only the in-frame clones, and not every one. Of roughly 41,000 clones listed, 82% are singletons. Here the sequenced sample was PBMCs, taken around atezolizumab (anti-PD-L1) treatment. Every receptor here comes from a man aged 60 to 69 with urothelial cancer.

J is TRBJ1-5 and V is TRBV4-1, with D perhaps TRBD1 (5 bases). CDR1 is MGHRA and CDR2 is YSYEKL in the germline V gene. The V end lost 0 bases, the J end lost 5 bases, and 14 bases lay between the germline ends. There are 16 residues in the CDR3. CDR3: CASSQDGRGGDQPQHF. CDR3 DNA sequence: TGCGCCAGCAGCCAAGATGGGAGGGGTGGCGATCAGCCCCAGCATTTT.

This clone has just a few counts. This chain joins TRBV5-1 and TRBJ2-5, with D perhaps matching TRBD2 (5 bases). This CDR3 has 13 amino acids. V dropped 4 bases and J dropped 5 bases, with 12 bases sitting between them. Germline V gene sequence: CDR1 SGHRS, CDR2 YFSETQ. CDR3 bases: TGCGCCAGCAGCCGCCGGGAAGCGGAGACCCAGTACTTC. Translated, it gives CASSRREAETQYF.

V is TRBV5-7 and J is TRBJ2-7; D is unclear. TRBV5-7 counts as an open reading frame of uncertain function. V was shortened by 3 bases and J by 4 bases, with 17 bases between the two germline ends. The CDR3 sequence is 15 residues long. As DNA, the CDR3 is TGTGCCAGCAGCTCCGATGCGCTTGATAAGTACGAGCAGTACTTC. Translating gives CASSSDALDKYEQYF.

This chain joins TRBV2 and TRBJ1-6; the match to TRBD1 covers 8 bases. The CDR3 runs 14 residues. V dropped 5 bases and J dropped 8; count of bases not matched to a gene: 5. Germline-derived CDR1 and CDR2 are SNHLY and FYNNEI. CDR3 in DNA: TGTGCCAGCAGTCAGACAGGGGAGGATTCACCCCTCCACTTT. It is translated as CASSQTGEDSPLHF.